A single sample gave rise to the 14 T cell receptor beta chains below, sequenced in a study of T cells in Graves' hyperthyroidism and ophthalmopathy. Using RNA transcripts as the source, TCR beta CDR3 regions were amplified. HTBI primers were used for first-round RT-PCR of the TCR CDR3. TCRdb independently ran MiXCR on the multiplex PCR reads; one entry per CDR3 protein. The sample includes hundreds of thousands of distinct CDR3 sequences, less than 25% of them seen just once. Sequencing was done on a sample of blood. The receptors were gathered from a man aged 30 to 45 with Graves' ophthalmopathy.

V and J are TRBV7-3 and TRBJ1-1; a possible D gene is TRBD1 (6 bases). Germline CDR1 SGHTA, CDR2 FQGTGA. The germline V and J ends were trimmed by 6 bases and 10 bases, with 18 bases remaining between them. The CDR3 is 13 residues long. CDR3 bases: TGTGCCAGCAGTATGGGGCAGGGGCTTCGAGCTTTCTTT. Translation: CASSMGQGLRAFF.

This rearrangement joins TRBV12-3 or TRBV12-4 to TRBJ2-1; 7 positions match TRBD2. J was trimmed by 3 bases and V by 7 bases; bases with no gene match: 6. The CDR3 is made up of 14 amino acids. CDR3 sequence reads: CASISTSSYNEQFF. In nucleotides, the CDR3 is TGTGCCAGCATTTCGACTAGCAGCTACAATGAGCAGTTCTTC.

This clonotype was seen repeatedly, ten times or more. This chain uses TRBV4-3 with TRBJ2-7; 8 bases fit TRBD1. Germline V CDR1 and CDR2: LGHNA, YSLEER. This CDR3 has 15 residues. The junction had 4 bases not matched to a gene; V was cut back by 0 bases and J by 3 bases. The CDR3 protein is CASSQDRGRIYEQYF. The CDR3 DNA reads as TGCGCCAGCAGCCAAGACAGGGGGCGTATCTACGAGCAGTACTTC.

The chain has TRBV28 and TRBJ2-6, with D uncertain. Germline values: CDR1 MDHEN, CDR2 SYDVKM. The V end was cut by 8 bases, the J end by 6 bases, with 8 bases between. This CDR3 region has 12 residues. This CDR3 reads CASRSEANVLTF. The CDR3, as DNA: TGTGCCAGCCGCTCGGAGGCCAACGTCCTGACTTTC.

This chain joins TRBV19 and TRBJ2-5; 11 nucleotides line up with TRBD2. The CDR3 is 14 residues long. Germline V gene lookup returns CDR1 LNHDA and CDR2 SQIVND (reference sequence). V was clipped by 6 bases and J by 4 bases; unmatched bases: 4. Here the CDR3 reads CASRVAGGGETQYF. In nucleotides, the CDR3 is TGTGCCAGTAGGGTAGCGGGAGGGGGAGAGACCCAGTACTTC.

This chain joins TRBV5-1 and TRBJ2-1; D call uncertain. Looked up from germline, CDR1 is SGHRS and CDR2 is YFSETQ. With 0 bases removed from V and 0 bases from J, the gap between germline ends came to 16 bases. The CDR3 contains 18 residues. The CDR3 DNA follows: TGCGCCAGCAGCTTGGTACCCCCGCAGGCGAGCTCCTACAATGAGCAGTTCTTC. Protein sequence: CASSLVPPQASSYNEQFF. Together with reference TRBV5-1 and TRBJ2-1, the CDR3 gives the full variable domain: KAGVTQTPRYLIKTRGQQVTLSCSPISGHRSVSWYQQTPGQGLQFLFEYFSETQRNKGNFPGRFSGRQFSNSRSEMNVSTLELGDSALYLCASSLVPPQASSYNEQFFGPGTRLTVL.

This clonotype was found a few times. The V gene is TRBV5-1, the J gene TRBJ2-3; D gene uncertain. The CDR3 covers 15 residues. V shed 5 bases and J shed 0 bases, with 13 bases lying between them. Per the germline V gene, CDR1 is SGHRS and CDR2 is YFSETQ. For the CDR3, the DNA is TGCGCCAGCAGACCCGGGTGGGGTAGCACAGATACGCAGTATTTT. Translated, it gives CASRPGWGSTDTQYF.

There are a few counts of this clonotype. The rearrangement links TRBV6-1 to TRBJ1-4, with a tentative D call TRBD1 (5 bases). Trimming shortened V by 8 bases and J by 0 bases, and 7 bases separated the two germline ends. The CDR3 is 13 residues long. The germline CDR1 and CDR2 sequences are MNHNS and SASEGT. CDR3 bases: TGTGCCAGCCGGGACGCAACTAATGAAAAACTGTTTTTT. Translating gives CASRDATNEKLFF.

The sample holds many counts of this clonotype. The chain recombines TRBV29-1 with TRBJ1-4; D is ambiguous. Germline CDR1 SQVTM, CDR2 ANQGSEA. V shed 4 bases and J shed 8 bases, with 14 bases lying between them. This CDR3 is built from 13 residues. The CDR3 DNA reads as TGCAGCGTTGCCTACGGACCGGGGGAAAAACTGTTTTTT. It translates to CSVAYGPGEKLFF.

CDR3 amino acids: CASSFRGTAYEQYF. The DNA of the CDR3 is TGTGCCAGCAGTTTTAGGGGGACAGCCTACGAGCAGTACTTC. The rearrangement uses TRBV28 and TRBJ2-7, with 7 bases lining up with TRBD1. The CDR3 loop spans 14 amino acids. CDR1 is MDHEN, CDR2 SYDVKM, per germline. Trimming took 3 bases from V and 2 from J; bases not matched to a gene: 4.

This rearrangement joins TRBV7-9 to TRBJ2-7; D is perhaps TRBD1 (6 bases). The germline V gene has CDR1 SEHNR and CDR2 FQNEAQ (reference sequence). This CDR3 is 12 amino acids long. Trimming pared 5 bases from V and 7 bases from J, leaving 12 bases between. The CDR3 nucleotides read TGTGCCAGCAGCCCGGACAGATGGGAGCAGTACTTC. This codes for CASSPDRWEQYF.

In its sample, this clonotype was seen many times. The chain couples TRBV7-9 to TRBJ2-5; 10 bases line up with TRBD1. With 5 bases clipped from V and 5 bases from J, the junction kept 8 bases outside the gene matches. The length of the CDR3 is 15 residues. CDR1 is SEHNR and CDR2 is FQNEAQ in the germline V gene (reference sequence). Here the CDR3 reads CASSAGTGVQETQYF. DNA of the CDR3: TGTGCCAGCAGCGCCGGGACAGGGGTCCAGGAGACCCAGTACTTC. Supplemented by reference TRBV7-9 and TRBJ2-5, the full variable domain reads DTGVSQNPRHKITKRGQNVTFRCDPISEHNRLYWYRQTLGQGPEFLTYFQNEAQLEKSRLLSDRFSAERPKGSFSTLEIQRTEQGDSAMYLCASSAGTGVQETQYFGPGTRLLVL.

The rearrangement links TRBV9 to TRBJ2-2, with 11 positions matching TRBD2. The germline V gene encodes CDR1 SGDLS and CDR2 YYNGEE. Trimming cost V 3 bases and J 4 bases; bases outside gene matches: 8. The CDR3 covers 17 residues. The CDR3 reads CASSGASGGTLTGELFF. CDR3 bases: TGTGCCAGCAGCGGAGCTAGCGGGGGGACCCTCACCGGGGAGCTGTTTTTT.

This clonotype was observed a handful of times. This sequence joins TRBV10-3 and TRBJ2-7; possibly TRBD1 for D (6 bases). The CDR3 contains 15 residues. Germline V CDR1 and CDR2: ENHRY, SYGVKD. The germline V and J ends were trimmed by 6 bases and 2 bases, with 17 bases remaining between them. The CDR3 is CAIRDPRDTTYEQYF. The DNA for the CDR3 is TGTGCCATCAGGGATCCCCGGGACACTACCTACGAGCAGTACTTC.